This T cell receptor (beta chain) originates from a study of shared clonotypes between healthy human individuals. Study at large: CD4 naive and CD4 memory each took three plates per donor, while CD8 naive took two and CD8 memory one.

TCRdb's table, derived via immunoSEQ multiplex PCR, lists solely in-frame clones and lacks some. The sample includes about 2,500,000 clones, around nine tenths of them seen just once. Notes on the study in general: Non-shared clonotypes had lower generation probabilities than clonotypes shared by all four sorted-subset donors.

The germline V and J ends were trimmed by 2 bases and 7 bases, with 9 bases remaining between them. This CDR3 has 13 residues. Germline CDR1 ENHRY, CDR2 SYGVKD. To note about this clone: Its antigen remains unidentified.

V is TRBV10-3 and J is TRBJ1-5; D not resolved. The receptor comes from a man aged 18 to 29 in good health. The specimen was naive CD4+ T cells sorted from blood. Documented subset: CD45RA+ positively selected. In DNA form, the CDR3 reads TGTGCCATCAGTGAGGGCCGGTCACAGCCCCAGCATTTT. As protein: CAISEGRSQPQHF.